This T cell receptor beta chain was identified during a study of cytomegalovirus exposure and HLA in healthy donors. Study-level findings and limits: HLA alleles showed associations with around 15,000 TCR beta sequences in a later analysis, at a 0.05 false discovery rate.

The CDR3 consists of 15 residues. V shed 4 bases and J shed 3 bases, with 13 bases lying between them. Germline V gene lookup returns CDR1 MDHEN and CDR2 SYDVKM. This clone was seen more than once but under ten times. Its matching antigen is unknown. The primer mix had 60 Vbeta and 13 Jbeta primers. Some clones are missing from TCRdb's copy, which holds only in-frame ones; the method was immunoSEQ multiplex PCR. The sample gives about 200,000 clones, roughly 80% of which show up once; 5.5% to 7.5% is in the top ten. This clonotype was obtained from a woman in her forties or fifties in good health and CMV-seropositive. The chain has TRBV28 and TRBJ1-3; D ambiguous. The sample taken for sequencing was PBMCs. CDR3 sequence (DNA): TGTGCCAGCAGTTCCTATGCCCCCCTTGGAAACACCATATATTTT. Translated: CASSSYAPLGNTIYF.